One T cell receptor (beta chain) is described in this entry. In the original processing: Cell counts per sample came from amplifying reference gene primers. Generated by immunoSEQ multiplex PCR, the TCRdb table keeps only in-frame clones and is missing some. V, J and clone size were drawn from that table, and D and trimming were deduced from the DNA. Here the sample spans approximately 35,000 clones, 80% to 90% being singletons. This sample is drawn from a study of blood T cell repertoires in COVID-19. Study at large: Researchers got acute and convalescent COVID-19 samples from the United States, Italy and Spain. PBMCs, B-cell-depleted T cells, or T cells were the source of the cDNA or gDNA that made up the material.

Trimming cost V 4 bases and J 7 bases, with 16 bases left between them. Germline-derived CDR1 and CDR2 are SEHNR and FQNEAQ (reference sequence). The CDR3 is 14 amino acids. The source is a human donor in a cohort sampled during active COVID-19. This chain joins TRBV7-9 and TRBJ2-5, with D possibly being TRBD2 (5 bases). Sequencing was performed on peripheral blood. CDR3 sequence: CASSSNYDRGTQYF. The CDR3, as DNA: TGTGCCAGCAGCTCCAACTACGACCGGGGGACCCAGTACTTC.